The rows below give T cell receptor beta chains drawn from one sample of a study of beta chain features in type 1 diabetes. Profiled with immunoSEQ multiplex PCR; TCRdb holds only in-frame clones, not every one. The table has about 620,000 clones, less than 20% seen once. The sample was naive CD4+ T cells from blood. Source of these receptors: a young man in good health. CDR3s include the opening cysteine and the closing phenylalanine or tryptophan. D genes are given only for firm matches. Size tells how often a clone was seen (once, few, many) or the class of an expanded clone, and some rows leave it out.

clone size: -; J gene: TRBJ2-7; D gene: -; V gene: TRBV15; CDR3 DNA: TGTGCCACCAGCACCTGGAAGGGGGTGGACGAGCAGTACTTC; CDR3 protein: CATSTWKGVDEQYF
clone size: once; J gene: TRBJ2-1; D gene: TRBD2; V gene: TRBV5-1; CDR3 DNA: TGCGCCAGCAGCTTAGCGGGGGGCGTATACAATGAGCAGTTCTTC; CDR3 protein: CASSLAGGVYNEQFF
clone size: few; J gene: TRBJ2-1; D gene: -; V gene: TRBV5-1; CDR3 DNA: TGCGCCAGCAGCTTCCCTAGCACCAATGAGCAGTTCTTC; CDR3 protein: CASSFPSTNEQFF
clone size: -; J gene: TRBJ2-7; D gene: TRBD2; V gene: TRBV6-5; CDR3 DNA: TGTGCCAGCAGTTACTCCGGGACTAGCGGCTACGAGCAGTACTTC; CDR3 protein: CASSYSGTSGYEQYF
clone size: -; J gene: TRBJ2-7; D gene: TRBD2; V gene: TRBV27; CDR3 DNA: TGTGCCAGCAGCGGACTAGCGGGAGGGCGGGACGAGCAGTACTTC; CDR3 protein: CASSGLAGGRDEQYF
clone size: -; J gene: TRBJ1-2; D gene: -; V gene: TRBV6-4; CDR3 DNA: TGTGCCAGCAGTTCTACAGGCCGATCCGGCTACACCTTC; CDR3 protein: CASSSTGRSGYTF
clone size: -; J gene: TRBJ1-1; D gene: TRBD1; V gene: TRBV6-6; CDR3 DNA: TGTGCCAGCAGTTACGGTTTGAGGGGGCCACCGTGGGCTTTCTTT; CDR3 protein: CASSYGLRGPPWAFF
clone size: -; J gene: TRBJ1-1; D gene: -; V gene: TRBV9; CDR3 DNA: TGTGCCAGCAGCGTCAGGGGCGGGAACACTGAAGCTTTCTTT; CDR3 protein: CASSVRGGNTEAFF
clone size: few; J gene: TRBJ2-1; D gene: TRBD1; V gene: TRBV7-3; CDR3 DNA: TGTGCCAGCAGCTTAAGGGACAGTTCCTACAATGAGCAGTTCTTC; CDR3 protein: CASSLRDSSYNEQFF
clone size: few; J gene: TRBJ1-1; D gene: -; V gene: TRBV23-1; CDR3 DNA: TGCGCCAGCAGTCAATCGAGGGACCTCGGGACTGAAGCTTTCTTT; CDR3 protein: CASSQSRDLGTEAFF
clone size: few; J gene: TRBJ1-3; D gene: -; V gene: TRBV11-2; CDR3 DNA: TGTGCCAGCAGCCCGGCAGGAAGCTCTGGAAACACCATATATTTT; CDR3 protein: CASSPAGSSGNTIYF
clone size: -; J gene: TRBJ1-2; D gene: -; V gene: TRBV28; CDR3 DNA: TGTGCCAGCAGTTTACCGGGGAACTATGGCTACACCTTC; CDR3 protein: CASSLPGNYGYTF
clone size: -; J gene: TRBJ2-7; D gene: TRBD1; V gene: TRBV29-1; CDR3 DNA: TGCAGCGTTGGGGACAGCTACGAGCAGTACTTC; CDR3 protein: CSVGDSYEQYF
clone size: few; J gene: TRBJ2-1; D gene: -; V gene: TRBV5-1; CDR3 DNA: TGCGCCAGCAGCTCCGGACTCGTTTCCTGGGTTGAGCAGTTCTTC; CDR3 protein: CASSSGLVSWVEQFF
clone size: -; J gene: TRBJ2-2; D gene: -; V gene: TRBV2; CDR3 DNA: TGTGCCAGCAGTGACCGCAGAGTCCCTCTAGGCACCGGGGAGCTGTTTTTT; CDR3 protein: CASSDRRVPLGTGELFF
clone size: few; J gene: TRBJ1-2; D gene: -; V gene: TRBV5-1; CDR3 DNA: TGCGCCAGCAGCCCAGGACAGCTCTATGGCTACACCTTC; CDR3 protein: CASSPGQLYGYTF
clone size: -; J gene: TRBJ2-7; D gene: -; V gene: TRBV29-1; CDR3 DNA: TGCAGCGCAGGCGTGCACGAGCAGTACTTC; CDR3 protein: CSAGVHEQYF
clone size: -; J gene: TRBJ1-3; D gene: -; V gene: TRBV7-9; CDR3 DNA: TGTGCCAGCAGCTTAGAAGCAGCTCTACTTTCTGGAAACACCATATATTTT; CDR3 protein: CASSLEAALLSGNTIYF
clone size: -; J gene: TRBJ2-7; D gene: -; V gene: TRBV5-4; CDR3 DNA: TGTGCCAGCAGCTTGAGTAGCCAAGGAATCGGCTACGAGCAGTACTTC; CDR3 protein: CASSLSSQGIGYEQYF
clone size: few; J gene: TRBJ1-1; D gene: -; V gene: TRBV28; CDR3 DNA: TGTGCCAGCAGAGGACACACGAACACTGAAGCTTTCTTT; CDR3 protein: CASRGHTNTEAFF
clone size: -; J gene: TRBJ1-2; D gene: -; V gene: TRBV7-2; CDR3 DNA: TGTGCCAGCAGCGCCACTCGGTATGGCTACACCTTC; CDR3 protein: CASSATRYGYTF
clone size: -; J gene: TRBJ2-6; D gene: -; V gene: TRBV7-3; CDR3 DNA: TGTGCCAGCAGGACCCTTGGGGCCAACGTCCTGACTTTC; CDR3 protein: CASRTLGANVLTF
clone size: -; J gene: TRBJ2-1; D gene: -; V gene: TRBV6-4; CDR3 DNA: TGTGCCAGCAGTGAGAGTGTCCGAGGCTACAATGAGCAGTTCTTC; CDR3 protein: CASSESVRGYNEQFF
clone size: few; J gene: TRBJ2-1; D gene: TRBD2; V gene: TRBV4-2; CDR3 DNA: TGTGCCAGCAGCCAAAATAGCGGGAGAAGTTCCTACAATGAGCAGTTCTTC; CDR3 protein: CASSQNSGRSSYNEQFF
clone size: few; J gene: TRBJ1-1; D gene: -; V gene: TRBV9; CDR3 DNA: TGTGCCAGCAGCTCCAGAACAGGGTCCACTGAAGCTTTCTTT; CDR3 protein: CASSSRTGSTEAFF
clone size: -; J gene: TRBJ2-5; D gene: -; V gene: TRBV7-2; CDR3 DNA: TGTGCCAGCAGCTTAGCGGGGGCCCCGGGCCAGTACTTC; CDR3 protein: CASSLAGAPGQYF
clone size: -; J gene: TRBJ1-1; D gene: TRBD1; V gene: TRBV7-2; CDR3 DNA: TGTGCCAGCAGCCCCCAGGGGGCGCAGGTCACTGAAGCTTTCTTT; CDR3 protein: CASSPQGAQVTEAFF
clone size: -; J gene: TRBJ2-7; D gene: TRBD2; V gene: TRBV5-4; CDR3 DNA: TGTGCCAGCAGCTCACTAGCGGGGCCACGTTGGGAGCAGTACTTC; CDR3 protein: CASSSLAGPRWEQYF
clone size: -; J gene: TRBJ1-1; D gene: -; V gene: TRBV4-1; CDR3 DNA: TGCGCCAGCAGCCCCTTAGGGCAGCTGAACACTGAAGCTTTCTTT; CDR3 protein: CASSPLGQLNTEAFF
clone size: few; J gene: TRBJ1-2; D gene: -; V gene: TRBV6-5; CDR3 DNA: TGTGCCAGCAGTTACTCGGCGGGCCCTAACTATGGCTACACCTTC; CDR3 protein: CASSYSAGPNYGYTF
clone size: -; J gene: TRBJ1-5; D gene: -; V gene: TRBV7-6; CDR3 DNA: TGTGCCAGCAGCTTAAAAAGGGATCAGCCCCAGCATTTT; CDR3 protein: CASSLKRDQPQHF
clone size: -; J gene: TRBJ2-2; D gene: -; V gene: TRBV7-8; CDR3 DNA: TGTGCCAGCAGCTTATGGGCTGGGAACACCGGGGAGCTGTTTTTT; CDR3 protein: CASSLWAGNTGELFF
clone size: few; J gene: TRBJ2-4; D gene: TRBD1; V gene: TRBV18; CDR3 DNA: TGTGCCAGCTCACCATTGGGCAGGGGGGCCAAAAACATTCAGTACTTC; CDR3 protein: CASSPLGRGAKNIQYF
clone size: -; J gene: TRBJ2-1; D gene: -; V gene: TRBV18; CDR3 DNA: TGTGCCAGCTCACCAACAGGGAATGAGCAGTTCTTC; CDR3 protein: CASSPTGNEQFF
clone size: -; J gene: TRBJ1-1; D gene: -; V gene: TRBV4-3; CDR3 DNA: TGCGCCAGCAGCCAAGATTCAGTTGGGACTGAAGCTTTCTTT; CDR3 protein: CASSQDSVGTEAFF
clone size: few; J gene: TRBJ1-2; D gene: TRBD1; V gene: TRBV28; CDR3 DNA: TGTGCCAGCAGCTACCCGGACAGGGATAACTATGGCTACACCTTC; CDR3 protein: CASSYPDRDNYGYTF
clone size: few; J gene: TRBJ2-5; D gene: -; V gene: TRBV11-2; CDR3 DNA: TGTGCCAGCAGCCCCGGGCTACAAGAGACCCAGTACTTC; CDR3 protein: CASSPGLQETQYF
clone size: -; J gene: TRBJ1-1; D gene: -; V gene: TRBV4-3; CDR3 DNA: TGCGCCAGCAGCCAAGATCGGGAGAACACTGAAGCTTTCTTT; CDR3 protein: CASSQDRENTEAFF
clone size: few; J gene: TRBJ2-7; D gene: -; V gene: TRBV9; CDR3 DNA: TGTGCCAGCAGCGTAGCTCCCCTAAGCTACGAGCAGTACTTC; CDR3 protein: CASSVAPLSYEQYF
clone size: -; J gene: TRBJ2-7; D gene: -; V gene: TRBV6-1; CDR3 DNA: TGTGCCAGCAGCCGGGACCTTGGGTACGAGCAGTACTTC; CDR3 protein: CASSRDLGYEQYF
clone size: -; J gene: TRBJ1-2; D gene: -; V gene: TRBV2; CDR3 DNA: TGTGCCAGCAGTGACGGATATCCCTTCTATGGCTACACCTTC; CDR3 protein: CASSDGYPFYGYTF
clone size: -; J gene: TRBJ2-5; D gene: -; V gene: TRBV7-2; CDR3 DNA: TGTGCCAGCAGCTTAGCCCGGCGAGAGACCCAGTACTTC; CDR3 protein: CASSLARRETQYF
clone size: -; J gene: TRBJ1-4; D gene: -; V gene: TRBV7-2; CDR3 DNA: TGTGCCAGCAGCTTAGGGATAGTTCGAGATAATGAAAAACTGTTTTTT; CDR3 protein: CASSLGIVRDNEKLFF